This T cell receptor (beta chain) is drawn from a study of blood T cells in healthy people across ages. General study results and limits: Estimates of diversity drawn from one million T cells were considered underestimates.

Through a sample-barcoded 5' primer and a J-beta primer mix, a second PCR was run for about 7 to 12 cycles. The yield of each sample was at least 2.5 million CDR3-containing paired-end reads. TCRdb re-analysed the 5' RACE reads in MiXCR, keeping a single row per CDR3 protein. The table has about 780,000 distinct CDR3 sequences, roughly 25% seen once. V lost 4 bases to trimming and J lost 7 bases; unmatched junction nucleotides: 6. In germline, CDR1 is SGHRS, CDR2 YFSETQ. This CDR3 comprises 15 residues. Worth noting for this clonotype: Its antigen is not identified.

A further study also used this sample, focusing on T cells of mothers and their children.

The chain links TRBV5-1 to TRBJ2-1; 12 positions agree with TRBD1. This sequence originates from a boy aged 10-17 years in good health. Sequenced: blood. Here the CDR3 DNA reads TGCGCCAGCAGCACCGGGACAGGGGGCTGGAATGAGCAGTTCTTC. Its translation: CASSTGTGGWNEQFF.